One and the same sample provided the 29 T cell receptor beta chains below, sequenced in a study of cytomegalovirus exposure and HLA in healthy donors. Primers for the PCR totalled 60 Vbeta and 13 Jbeta. Profiling relied on immunoSEQ multiplex PCR, and the TCRdb table lists in-frame clones only, not all of them. The sample shows tens of thousands of clones, around 69% of them seen only once. Specimen: PBMCs. The receptors here all came from a man younger than 45 in good health and CMV-seronegative.

The chain is built from TRBV29-1 and TRBJ2-2, with TRBD2 matching over 8 bases. The germline gives CDR1 SQVTM, CDR2 ANQGSEA. The CDR3 length is 18 residues. V shed 4 bases, J shed 7 bases, and the junction held 20 bases outside the gene matches. CDR3 sequence (DNA): TGCAGCGTTGCCGGGAGGGCAGCGGACAATAAGGCAATCGGGGAGCTGTTTTTT. It codes for CSVAGRAADNKAIGELFF.

V and J are TRBV7-9 and TRBJ1-6, with TRBD1 matching over 8 bases. Germline V gene lookup returns CDR1 SEHNR and CDR2 FQNEAQ (reference sequence). There are 13 residues in the CDR3. Losses at the gene ends were 6 bases for V and 10 bases for J; bases not matched to a gene: 5. The CDR3: CASSKTGESPLHF. For the CDR3, the DNA is TGTGCCAGCAGTAAGACAGGGGAATCACCCCTCCACTTT.

The rearrangement uses TRBV6-7 and TRBJ2-2, with D possibly matching TRBD2 (5 bases). TRBV6-7 qualifies as an ORF whose function is uncertain. V lost 2 bases and J lost 1, with 14 bases in between. This CDR3 region has 17 residues. CDR3 residues: CASSYLDLKKNTGELFF. CDR3 in DNA: TGTGCCAGCAGTTACCTGGACTTAAAAAAGAACACCGGGGAGCTGTTTTTT.

The V call is TRBV5-6, the J call TRBJ2-7; D may be TRBD1 (6 bases). The CDR3 sequence is 16 residues long. Trimming took 0 bases from V and 0 from J, leaving 13 bases between them. The germline CDR1 and CDR2 sequences are SGHDT and YYEEEE. The CDR3 sequence is CASSLAHRVLSYEQYF. As DNA, the CDR3 is TGTGCCAGCAGCTTGGCCCACAGGGTCCTCTCCTACGAGCAGTACTTC.

This chain joins TRBV19 and TRBJ1-5; unclear D gene. This CDR3 region has 16 residues. Trimming removed 4 bases at V and 6 bases at J, with 19 bases between. CDR1 LNHDA and CDR2 SQIVND come from the germline V gene (reference sequence). In DNA, the CDR3 is TGTGCCAGTAGTAGCCGGGGAGGGCTCGGGGTTCAGCCCCAGCATTTT. It encodes CASSSRGGLGVQPQHF.

J is TRBJ1-1 and V is TRBV18, with 7 bases matching TRBD1. Per germline, CDR1 KGHSH and CDR2 LQKENI. The CDR3 length is 14 residues. Germline trimming cut 3 bases from V and 2 bases from J; bases unmatched to any gene: 3. CDR3 sequence (DNA): TGTGCCAGCTCACCCCGGACAGGAAACACTGAAGCTTTCTTT. Amino acids: CASSPRTGNTEAFF.

The chain links TRBV7-7 to TRBJ2-5; the D gene is possibly TRBD1 (5 bases). CDR3 size: 14 residues. The germline CDR1 and CDR2 sequences are SSHAT and FNYEAQ (reference sequence). Trimming took 5 bases from V and 2 from J, leaving 12 bases between them. The CDR3 DNA reads TGTGCCAGCAGCCCCTCCAGACAGCAAGAGACCCAGTACTTC. This encodes CASSPSRQQETQYF.

The chain is built from TRBV7-9 and TRBJ1-4; a weak D match, TRBD1 (6 bases). CDR3 length equals 16 residues. Germline lookup yields CDR1 SEHNR and CDR2 FQNEAQ (reference sequence). V was clipped by 5 bases and J by 0 bases, with 13 bases between them. This CDR3 reads CASSPNRVATNEKLFF. For the CDR3, the DNA is TGTGCCAGCAGCCCCAACAGGGTTGCAACTAATGAAAAACTGTTTTTT. The complete variable domain, with remaining parts taken from reference TRBV7-9 and TRBJ1-4, reads DTGVSQNPRHKITKRGQNVTFRCDPISEHNRLYWYRQTLGQGPEFLTYFQNEAQLEKSRLLSDRFSAERPKGSFSTLEIQRTEQGDSAMYLCASSPNRVATNEKLFFGSGTQLSVL.

The chain has TRBV19 and TRBJ2-3; 11 bases agree with TRBD2. Germline trimming cut 6 bases from V and 1 base from J; bases unmatched to any gene: 3. The germline gives CDR1 LNHDA, CDR2 SQIVND (reference sequence). This CDR3 has 15 residues. The CDR3 sequence: CASRVSGGGTDTQYF. In nucleotides, the CDR3 is TGTGCCAGTAGAGTTAGCGGGGGGGGCACAGATACGCAGTATTTT.

V gene TRBV5-1 combines with J gene TRBJ1-1; perhaps TRBD1 as D (6 bases). Trimming shortened V by 0 bases and J by 3 bases, and 6 bases separated the two germline ends. The germline CDR1 and CDR2 sequences are SGHRS and YFSETQ. This CDR3 has 13 residues. CDR3 sequence (DNA): TGCGCCAGCAGCTTGGACAGGGACACTGAAGCTTTCTTT. Translation gives CASSLDRDTEAFF. Supplemented by reference TRBV5-1 and TRBJ1-1, the full variable domain reads KAGVTQTPRYLIKTRGQQVTLSCSPISGHRSVSWYQQTPGQGLQFLFEYFSETQRNKGNFPGRFSGRQFSNSRSEMNVSTLELGDSALYLCASSLDRDTEAFFGQGTRLTVV.

This clone is medium-sized. The rearrangement links TRBV10-1 to TRBJ1-1; D is unresolved. This CDR3 region has 13 residues. Trimming took 4 bases from V and 5 from J, leaving 11 bases between them. Germline CDR1 and CDR2: WNHNN and SYGVQD (reference sequence). CDR3 amino acids: CASSGVEVTEAFF. CDR3 bases: TGCGCCAGCAGTGGGGTAGAGGTTACTGAAGCTTTCTTT.

This clone came up a few times. The V call is TRBV6-1, the J call TRBJ1-1; a possible D gene is TRBD1 (6 bases). The V gene's germline CDR1 is MNHNS and CDR2 SASEGT. This CDR3 spans 15 amino acids. V shed 5 bases and J shed 1 base, with 14 bases lying between them. This CDR3 is CASSRTRQENTEAFF. DNA for the CDR3: TGTGCCAGCAGTCGAACAAGACAGGAGAACACTGAAGCTTTCTTT.

This clone was counted once. This chain connects TRBV30 to TRBJ2-7; the D gene is possibly TRBD1 (5 bases). V was cut by 5 bases and J by 4 bases, with 15 bases left in between. The CDR3 extends over 13 amino acids. Germline CDR1 is GTSNPN and CDR2 is SVGIG (reference sequence). CDR3 in DNA: TGTGCCTGGGACCTTGGGGCAGATTACGAGCAGTACTTC. Translated: CAWDLGADYEQYF.

This rearrangement joins TRBV28 to TRBJ1-2; tentatively, D is TRBD1 (5 bases). The V gene lost 2 bases and the J gene lost 8 bases, with 12 bases spanning the gap. Per germline, CDR1 MDHEN and CDR2 SYDVKM. This CDR3 region has 13 residues. This chain's CDR3 is CASSLLPGNGYTF. The CDR3 nucleotides are TGTGCCAGCAGTTTACTGCCAGGGAACGGCTACACCTTC.

About this clone itself: An end of the junction differs from the germline gene, which may be a read error. The chain couples TRBV7-9 to TRBJ2-5; 9 nucleotides align to TRBD1. The CDR3 is 18 amino acids. CDR1 is SEHNR, CDR2 FQNEAQ, per germline (reference sequence). The CDR3 nucleotides read TGTTCCAGCAGCTTAAGGGCGTATGCGGGGACAGGGAAAGAGACCCAGTACTTC. Protein: CSSSLRAYAGTGKETQYF.

J is TRBJ1-5 and V is TRBV10-2, with 8 bases that match TRBD1. Losses at the gene ends were 6 bases for V and 0 bases for J; bases not matched to a gene: 4. There are 15 residues in the CDR3. Germline CDR1 reads WSHSY; CDR2 reads SAAADI. CDR3 protein: CASSLDRASNQPQHF. CDR3 bases: TGCGCCAGCAGCCTGGACAGGGCTAGCAATCAGCCCCAGCATTTT.

The chain employs TRBV4-2 and TRBJ2-3, with 10 bases matching TRBD2. V dropped 2 bases and J dropped 7; count of bases not matched to a gene: 12. CDR1 and CDR2 from the germline V gene are LGHNA and YNFKEQ. The CDR3 covers 17 residues. The CDR3 protein is CASSQSPQREGQHTQYF. As DNA, the CDR3 is TGTGCCAGCAGCCAAAGCCCTCAGCGGGAGGGCCAGCATACGCAGTATTTT.

The V gene is TRBV2, the J gene TRBJ2-7; no clear D. The CDR3 runs to 12 residues. Per germline, CDR1 SNHLY and CDR2 FYNNEI. V was cut by 1 base and J by 2 bases, with 3 bases left in between. CDR3 sequence: CASSEEPYEQYF. The CDR3 region has the DNA TGTGCCAGCAGTGAAGAGCCCTACGAGCAGTACTTC.

This clone counts as medium-sized (0.01 to 0.1%). This chain connects TRBV10-2 to TRBJ1-4, with 9 bases fitting TRBD1. The CDR3 consists of 15 residues. Unmatched junction bases numbered 11, after V lost 7 bases and J lost 8 bases. Germline-derived CDR1 and CDR2 are WSHSY and SAAADI. CDR3 sequence (DNA): TGCGCCAGCACCGCGGTTGGGACAGGGCTCGAAAAACTGTTTTTT. Its protein is CASTAVGTGLEKLFF.

The chain uses TRBV15 and TRBJ1-5, with D possibly being TRBD1 (6 bases). This CDR3 comprises 21 residues. Trimming pared 6 bases from V and 0 bases from J, leaving 30 bases between. Looked up from germline, CDR1 is LNHNV and CDR2 is YYDKDF (reference sequence). The CDR3 loop reads CATRGRTAGGPGFYSNQPQHF. The CDR3 region has the DNA TGTGCCACCAGGGGTAGGACCGCCGGGGGGCCCGGGTTCTATAGCAATCAGCCCCAGCATTTT.

The CDR3 loop is CASRNDPDRPNEQYF. In nucleotides, the CDR3 is TGCGCCAGCAGGAACGACCCGGACAGGCCGAACGAGCAGTACTTC. The chain carries TRBV4-1 and TRBJ2-7; 7 positions match TRBD1. Germline lookup yields CDR1 MGHRA and CDR2 YSYEKL. The CDR3 loop spans 15 amino acids. V shed 6 bases and J 5 bases; nucleotides not matched to a gene: 13.

The rearrangement joins TRBV7-8 to TRBJ2-1; 9 positions match TRBD2. From germline, CDR1 is SGHVS and CDR2 FQNEAQ. CDR3 length: 18 residues. The V segment lost 0 bases and the J segment 3 bases; nucleotides outside the gene matches: 9. CDR3 loop: CASSLAHGRAGGYNEQFF. CDR3 nucleotide sequence: TGTGCCAGCAGCTTAGCCCATGGGCGAGCGGGAGGCTACAATGAGCAGTTCTTC.

This clone has only a few counts. V is TRBV5-1 and J is TRBJ1-1; 7 bases agree with TRBD1. The CDR3 has 13 amino acids. After removal of 0 bases from V and 7 bases from J, the junction contained 3 bases not matched to a gene. Per germline, CDR1 SGHRS and CDR2 YFSETQ. The CDR3 protein is CASSLGDSYEAFF. CDR3 nucleotides: TGCGCCAGCAGCTTGGGGGACAGCTATGAAGCTTTCTTT.

This clone was counted once. The chain links TRBV2 to TRBJ2-3, with TRBD2 matching over 9 bases. Germline loops: CDR1 SNHLY, CDR2 FYNNEI. This CDR3 is 18 amino acids long. V was clipped by 4 bases and J by 0 bases; unmatched bases: 11. For the CDR3, the DNA is TGTGCCAGCAGTGGGGCTAGCGGGATCACAATTAGCACAGATACGCAGTATTTT. Translating it yields CASSGASGITISTDTQYF.

The chain uses TRBV4-1 and TRBJ1-5; weak D call: TRBD1 (6 bases). The germline gives CDR1 MGHRA, CDR2 YSYEKL. This CDR3 contains 14 residues. The germline V and J ends were trimmed by 3 bases and 4 bases, with 10 bases remaining between them. In DNA form, the CDR3 reads TGCGCCAGCAGCCACCCAGGGGTAAATCAGCCCCAGCATTTT. This codes for CASSHPGVNQPQHF.

This clone was detected a few times. The chain couples TRBV14 to TRBJ1-4; TRBD1 is a possible D gene (6 bases). The CDR3 covers 14 residues. Germline V gene lookup returns CDR1 SGHDN and CDR2 FVKESK. The V gene lost 1 base and the J gene lost 8 bases, with 11 bases spanning the gap. CDR3 residues: CASSQGGGQEKLFF. CDR3 in DNA: TGTGCCAGCAGCCAAGGAGGGGGACAAGAAAAACTGTTTTTT.

The chain couples TRBV10-2 to TRBJ1-6; the D gene is possibly TRBD1 (5 bases). Germline V CDR1 and CDR2: WSHSY, SAAADI. V was pared by 0 bases and J by 7 bases, with 7 bases between. This CDR3 region has 14 residues. The CDR3 nucleotides read TGCGCCAGCAGTGAGTCGAACAGGAATTCACCCCTCCACTTT. Its protein product is CASSESNRNSPLHF.

The sample holds a few counts of this clone. The rearrangement links TRBV16 to TRBJ2-1; 11 positions match TRBD2. The J segment lost 6 bases and the V segment lost 2 bases, leaving 6 bases of the junction unmatched. CDR1 KGHSY and CDR2 FQNENV come from the germline V gene. The CDR3 is made up of 16 amino acids. This chain's CDR3 is CASSQLASGRSNEQFF. CDR3 DNA sequence: TGTGCCAGCAGCCAACTTGCTAGCGGGAGGTCCAATGAGCAGTTCTTC.

V and J are TRBV10-2 and TRBJ2-3; 11 bases align to TRBD2. Unmatched junction bases numbered 3, after V lost 6 bases and J lost 1 base. CDR1 is WSHSY and CDR2 is SAAADI in the germline V gene. The CDR3 consists of 15 residues. The CDR3: CASSLLAGGTDTQYF. As DNA, the CDR3 is TGCGCCAGCAGCCTACTAGCGGGAGGCACAGATACGCAGTATTTT.